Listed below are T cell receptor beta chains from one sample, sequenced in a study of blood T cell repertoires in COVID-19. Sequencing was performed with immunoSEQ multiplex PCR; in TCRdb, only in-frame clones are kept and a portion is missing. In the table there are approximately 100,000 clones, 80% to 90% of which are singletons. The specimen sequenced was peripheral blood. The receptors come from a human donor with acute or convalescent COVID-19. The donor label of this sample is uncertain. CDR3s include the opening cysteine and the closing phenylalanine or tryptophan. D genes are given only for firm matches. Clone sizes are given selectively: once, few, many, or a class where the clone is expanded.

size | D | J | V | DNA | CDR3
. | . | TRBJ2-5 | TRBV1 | TGCACCAGCAGCCAAGGTTCTAGCGGGGACCAAGAGACCCAGTACTTC | CTSSQGSSGDQETQYF
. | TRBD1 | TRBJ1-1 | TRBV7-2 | TGTGCCAGCAGCTTACTTCCAGGGGGGACTGAAGCTTTCTTT | CASSLLPGGTEAFF
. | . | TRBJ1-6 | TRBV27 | TGTGCCAGCAGTTGGCGCACCCAGGGCCTGAGCTCCTATAATTCACCCCTCCACTTT | CASSWRTQGLSSYNSPLHF
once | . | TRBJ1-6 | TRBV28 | TGTGCCAGCAGTCGGGGGTTTTCACCCCTCCACTTT | CASSRGFSPLHF
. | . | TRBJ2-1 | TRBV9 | TGTGCCAGCAGCGTATTCGGGAGACGTGAGCAGTTCTTC | CASSVFGRREQFF
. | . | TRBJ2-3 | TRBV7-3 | TGTGCCAGCAGCCTAAGGGGCCCAGATACGCAGTATTTT | CASSLRGPDTQYF
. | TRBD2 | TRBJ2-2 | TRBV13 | TGTGCCAGCAGCGCACTAGCGGGGGGCCCAAAGAACACCGGGGAGCTGTTTTTT | CASSALAGGPKNTGELFF
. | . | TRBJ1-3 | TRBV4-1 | TGCGCCAGCAGCCAAGACCCACAGGACTCTGGAAACACCATATATTTT | CASSQDPQDSGNTIYF
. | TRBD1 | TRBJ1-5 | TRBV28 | TGTGCCAGCAGTGGGGGGACAGGGGGCCATCAGCCCCAGCATTTT | CASSGGTGGHQPQHF
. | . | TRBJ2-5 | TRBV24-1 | TGTGCCACCAGTGATTCGACCCGGGGAGTGACCCAGTACTTC | CATSDSTRGVTQYF
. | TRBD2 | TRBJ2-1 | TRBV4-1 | TGCGCCAGCAGCCAAGGGGACTACCTTTACAATGAGCAGTTCTTC | CASSQGDYLYNEQFF
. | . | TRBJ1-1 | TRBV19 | TGTGCCAGTACCCCCTTAGGAGGGTTCGGGTTGGACACTGAAGCTTTCTTT | CASTPLGGFGLDTEAFF
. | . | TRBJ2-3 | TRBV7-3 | TGTGCCAGCAGCCGCGGGGGCAGGGATACGCAGTATTTT | CASSRGGRDTQYF
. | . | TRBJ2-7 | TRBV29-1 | TGCAGCGTTGGATCTGTCGGTATCTACGAGCAGTACTTC | CSVGSVGIYEQYF
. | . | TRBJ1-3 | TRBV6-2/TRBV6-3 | TGTGCCAGCAGTTCCGAGGGGGTCGGAGGAAACACCATATATTTT | CASSSEGVGGNTIYF
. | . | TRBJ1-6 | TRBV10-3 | TGTGCCATCAGTGAGGGGGGCGCGGGTTCACCCCTCCACTTT | CAISEGGAGSPLHF
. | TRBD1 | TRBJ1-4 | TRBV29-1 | TGCAGCGTGGGACAGGGCAATGAAAAACTGTTTTTT | CSVGQGNEKLFF
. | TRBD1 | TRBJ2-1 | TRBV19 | TGTGCCAGTCAAGGACAGGGGGCGTCGTATGAGCAGTTCTTC | CASQGQGASYEQFF
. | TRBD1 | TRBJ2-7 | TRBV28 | TGTGCCACCTGGGACAGGGTATCCTACGAGCAGTACTTC | CATWDRVSYEQYF
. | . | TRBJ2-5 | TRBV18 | TGTGCCAGCTCACACGAGGGTGGGCGAGAGACCCAGTACTTC | CASSHEGGRETQYF
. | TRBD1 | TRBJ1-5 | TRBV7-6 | TGTGCCAGCAGCTACGACAGGGGCGGTCAGCCCCAGCATTTT | CASSYDRGGQPQHF
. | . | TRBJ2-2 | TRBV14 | TGTGCCAGCAGCCGAATCAGTGGCGGGGAGCTGTTTTTT | CASSRISGGELFF
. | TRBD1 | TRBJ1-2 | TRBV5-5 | TGTGCCAGCAGTGTGGTACAGGGGCCAGGCTATGGCTACACCTTC | CASSVVQGPGYGYTF
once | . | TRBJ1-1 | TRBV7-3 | TGTGCCAGCAGCTTCTACGCTGGCACTGAAGCTTTCTTT | CASSFYAGTEAFF
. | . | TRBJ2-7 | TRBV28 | TGTGCCAGCGTGTCAGCTAGCGAACCCTACGAGCAGTACTTC | CASVSASEPYEQYF
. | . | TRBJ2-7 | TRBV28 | TGTGCCAGCAGTTTCGGCAGGGGCAGAAGCTACTACGAGCAGTACTTC | CASSFGRGRSYYEQYF
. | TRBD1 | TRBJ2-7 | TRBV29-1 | TGCAGCGTTGGGACAGGCGACACCTACGAGCAGTACTTC | CSVGTGDTYEQYF
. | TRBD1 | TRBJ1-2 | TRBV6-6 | TGTGCCAGCAGCTTCGCGGGACAGACGCGCGGCTACACCTTC | CASSFAGQTRGYTF
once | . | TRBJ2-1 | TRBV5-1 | TGCGCCAGCAGTCGAACCGGGACTCTATACAATGAGCAGTTCTTC | CASSRTGTLYNEQFF
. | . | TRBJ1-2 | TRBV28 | TGTGCCAGCAGTCAAACGCGGGGAACTAACTATGGCTACACCTTC | CASSQTRGTNYGYTF
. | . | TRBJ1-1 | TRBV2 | TGTGCCAGCACCCCCCCGAGAGGGAGAGAAGCTTTCTTT | CASTPPRGREAFF
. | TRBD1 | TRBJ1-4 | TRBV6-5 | TGTGCCAGCAACAGGGGGAGTTACGAAAAACTGTTTTTT | CASNRGSYEKLFF
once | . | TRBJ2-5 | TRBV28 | TGTGCCAGCAGTTCATACCCGGACACGGGAGAGACCCAGTACTTC | CASSSYPDTGETQYF
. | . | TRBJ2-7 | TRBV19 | TGTGCCAGTAGGTCCGGGACCTACGAGCAGTACTTC | CASRSGTYEQYF
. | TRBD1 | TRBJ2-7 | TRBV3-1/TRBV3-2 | TGTGCCAGCAGCCTTGGGACCCACAGGGGGCTCTACGAGCAGTACTTC | CASSLGTHRGLYEQYF